The clone carrying this T cell receptor beta chain was found once. Its antigen remains unknown. Mismatch with germline at one junction end may stem from a read error. TCRdb passed the 5' RACE reads through MiXCR, listing each CDR3 protein once. Here the sample spans more than 4,500 distinct CDR3 sequences, 34% being singletons. CDR3 length: 14 amino acids. The germline V gene has CDR1 SGHTA and CDR2 FQGNSA. Study outcomes and limitations: In terms of TCR gene usage, tumor memory CD4+ T cells clustered together with blood and lymph node memory CD4+ cells, as well as with lymph node naive CD4+ cells.

The TCR was taken from a female donor with breast cancer. Sequencing was carried out using naive CD4+ T cells sorted from a lymph node. Subset here: naive CD4+ T cells, CD4+CD45RA+CD25-. V usage is TRBV7-2 and J usage is TRBJ2-7; unclear D gene. CDR3 sequence reads: CASRRPQSSYEQYF. The CDR3 DNA reads as TGCGCCAGCCGAAGGCCTCAGAGCTCCTACGAGCAGTACTTC.